This TCR beta chain comes out of a study of OX40 agonist ivuxolimab in advanced cancers. Looking at the study overall: Patients were treated with ivuxolimab, an agonistic anti-OX40 (CD134) antibody. Patients were dosed intravenously with ivuxolimab at 0.01 to 10 mg/kg every 2 weeks.

Here immunoSEQ multiplex PCR was the method, and the copy in TCRdb shows in-frame clones only, minus some. The sample includes about 66,000 clones, about 90% of them seen just once. Remarks on this clone: The antigen is undetermined.

Findings and caveats of the study: At 0.1 to 3.0 mg/kg, clonal expansion of CD4+ and CD8+ blood T cells had occurred by week 6. Antigen specificity was not determined for the expanded peripheral T cells.

The clonotype comes from an adult with an advanced solid tumor such as melanoma, head and neck, liver or kidney cancer. The sequencing here drew on CD4+ or CD8+ T cells sorted from blood, taken in a trial of the OX40 agonist ivuxolimab.

In DNA form, the CDR3 reads TGCGGTGGTGCGACGGACTCATACGAGCAGTACTTC. Protein sequence: CGGATDSYEQYF. This chain joins TRBV29-1 and TRBJ2-7, with D maybe TRBD2 (5 bases). Germline V gene sequence: CDR1 SQVTM, CDR2 ANQGSEA. The CDR3 is 12 residues long.